Listed here are 15 T cell receptor beta chains from one sample, sequenced in a study of cytotoxic CD8 clonotypes in ibrutinib-treated CLL. Profiling relied on immunoSEQ multiplex PCR, and the TCRdb table lists in-frame clones only, not all of them. The data show tens of thousands of clones, with approximately 51% seen just once and 32% held by the top ten. Specimen: PBMCs, collected after 12 months of ibrutinib treatment. These receptors came from a human donor with chronic lymphocytic leukemia.

Ten or more counts support this clone. The chain uses TRBV5-1 and TRBJ1-2; D is undetermined. Per germline, CDR1 SGHRS and CDR2 YFSETQ. The length of the CDR3 is 13 residues. Trimming left V 2 bases short and J 4 bases short, with 9 bases between. The CDR3 reads CASSFSPSYGYTF. The CDR3, as DNA: TGCGCCAGCAGCTTTAGTCCATCCTATGGCTACACCTTC. The full variable domain, in which reference TRBV5-1 and TRBJ1-2 provide the parts outside the CDR3, is KAGVTQTPRYLIKTRGQQVTLSCSPISGHRSVSWYQQTPGQGLQFLFEYFSETQRNKGNFPGRFSGRQFSNSRSEMNVSTLELGDSALYLCASSFSPSYGYTFGSGTRLTVV.

Here the CDR3 reads CASSVGNGISSYEQYF. The CDR3 DNA sequence: TGTGCCAGCAGCGTAGGGAACGGGATCAGCTCCTACGAGCAGTACTTC. This chain links TRBV9 with TRBJ2-7; possible D gene TRBD2, 5 bases. V gave up 0 bases and J gave up 0 bases, with 13 bases separating them. CDR1 is SGDLS and CDR2 is YYNGEE in the germline V gene. The CDR3 runs to 16 residues.

The gene calls are TRBV2 and TRBJ2-5, with unresolved D. Per the germline V gene, CDR1 is SNHLY and CDR2 is FYNNEI. The CDR3 is 14 residues long. The germline V and J ends were trimmed by 2 bases and 1 base, with 8 bases remaining between them. The CDR3 loop reads CASSETIPQETQYF. As DNA, the CDR3 is TGTGCCAGCAGTGAAACCATTCCCCAAGAGACCCAGTACTTC.

This clone was seen more than once but under ten times. The rearrangement links TRBV2 to TRBJ2-2, with no clear D. The CDR3 sequence is 14 residues long. Germline loops: CDR1 SNHLY, CDR2 FYNNEI. The germline V and J ends were trimmed by 8 bases and 0 bases, with 10 bases remaining between them. CDR3 sequence: CASFGITNTGELFF. The DNA of the CDR3 is TGTGCCAGCTTTGGCATAACGAACACCGGGGAGCTGTTTTTT. The full variable domain, rest sourced from reference TRBV2 and TRBJ2-2, is EPEVTQTPSHQVTQMGQEVILRCVPISNHLYFYWYRQILGQKVEFLVSFYNNEISEKSEIFDDQFSVERPDGSNFTLKIRSTKLEDSAMYFCASFGITNTGELFFGEGSRLTVL.

The V gene is TRBV5-5, the J gene TRBJ2-3; D possibly matches TRBD1 or TRBD2 (5 bases each). Trimming left V 5 bases short and J 2 bases short, with 9 bases between. This CDR3 spans 13 amino acids. In germline, CDR1 is SGHKS, CDR2 YYEKEE (reference sequence). The CDR3 DNA follows: TGTGCCAGCAGTCCCGGGGCCACAGATACGCAGTATTTT. It yields the protein CASSPGATDTQYF.

Relative to its sample, this clone is medium-sized. The chain uses TRBV11-3 and TRBJ2-1; 8 bases are shared with TRBD1. V lost 7 bases and J lost 0; bases outside the gene matches: 2. The CDR3 covers 14 residues. Germline values: CDR1 SGHNT, CDR2 YENEEA. CDR3 amino acids: CASTDRGSYNEQFF. The CDR3 DNA reads TGTGCCAGCACCGACAGGGGCTCCTACAATGAGCAGTTCTTC.

This chain connects TRBV7-9 to TRBJ2-5; D ambiguous. The CDR3 contains 14 residues. V was clipped by 5 bases and J by 1 base, with 11 bases between them. Germline V gives CDR1 SEHNR, CDR2 FQNEAQ (reference sequence). The CDR3 DNA sequence: TGTGCCAGCAGCGCGACCAGCGTCCAAGAGACCCAGTACTTC. Its protein is CASSATSVQETQYF.

The chain has TRBV7-9 and TRBJ2-3; D call uncertain. Trimming shortened V by 5 bases and J by 0 bases, and 3 bases separated the two germline ends. The CDR3 contains 12 residues. In germline, CDR1 is SEHNR, CDR2 FQNEAQ (reference sequence). The CDR3: CASSPSTDTQYF. The CDR3 DNA sequence: TGTGCCAGCAGCCCCAGCACAGATACGCAGTATTTT.

This sequence joins TRBV7-9 and TRBJ1-2; D gene ambiguous. Per the germline V gene, CDR1 is SEHNR and CDR2 is FQNEAQ (reference sequence). Trimming cost V 3 bases and J 4 bases, with 6 bases left between them. This CDR3 is 12 amino acids long. The DNA for the CDR3 is TGTGCCAGCAGCTTGGACGGCTATGGCTACACCTTC. Encoded protein: CASSLDGYGYTF.

The chain couples TRBV6-1 to TRBJ1-1; D gene unclear. This CDR3 has 13 amino acids. The germline V gene has CDR1 MNHNS and CDR2 SASEGT. Between the trimmed V and J ends, which lost 5 bases and 6 bases, there was a span of 13 bases. DNA for the CDR3: TGTGCCAGCAGTCTTAACTTACGCCCTGAAGCTTTCTTT. This encodes CASSLNLRPEAFF.

This clone was counted only a few times. V is TRBV5-1 and J is TRBJ1-1; a possible D gene is TRBD1 (6 bases). CDR3 length: 15 residues. Germline V gene lookup returns CDR1 SGHRS and CDR2 YFSETQ. The V gene lost 4 bases and the J gene lost 0 bases, with 13 bases spanning the gap. Here the CDR3 DNA reads TGCGCCAGCAGCCCAGGGGATACAATGAACACTGAAGCTTTCTTT. Translated: CASSPGDTMNTEAFF.

V and J are TRBV2 and TRBJ1-6; D is undetermined. CDR1 is SNHLY and CDR2 is FYNNEI in the germline V gene. Trimming removed 6 bases from V and 7 bases from J, with 7 bases in between. CDR3 length: 12 amino acids. The CDR3 DNA sequence: TGTGCCAGCAGGCGCAGCAATTCACCCCTCCACTTT. Translation gives CASRRSNSPLHF.

This sequence joins TRBV23-1 and TRBJ1-2; TRBD1 agrees at 7 bases. TRBV23-1 counts as an open reading frame of uncertain function. Germline trimming cut 0 bases from V and 3 bases from J; bases unmatched to any gene: 13. The CDR3 is 18 amino acids. Written as DNA, the CDR3 is TGCGCCAGCAGTCAATCGATGGTCGACAGGGAAATCGACTATGGCTACACCTTC. It encodes CASSQSMVDREIDYGYTF.

The sample holds many counts of this clone. The CDR3 region has the DNA TGTGCCAGCAGCTTAGTTCCCCGGACTAGCGGGAGAAAAAATGAGCAGTTCTTC. It is translated as CASSLVPRTSGRKNEQFF. J is TRBJ2-1 and V is TRBV7-2; 13 bases align to TRBD2. Germline trimming cut 1 base from V and 7 bases from J; bases unmatched to any gene: 10. CDR3 size: 18 residues. CDR1 and CDR2 (germline): SGHTA, FQGNSA. The variable domain in full, completed from reference TRBV7-2 and TRBJ2-1, reads GAGVSQSPSNKVTEKGKDVELRCDPISGHTALYWYRQSLGQGLEFLIYFQGNSAPDKSGLPSDRFSAERTGGSVSTLTIQRTQQEDSAVYLCASSLVPRTSGRKNEQFFGPGTRLTVL.

The chain has TRBV30 and TRBJ1-4; D is uncertain. Germline V CDR1 and CDR2: GTSNPN, SVGIG (reference sequence). V lost 0 bases to trimming and J lost 3 bases, with 8 bases between them. The CDR3 totals 14 residues. CDR3 bases: TGTGCCTGGAGTGTAAGGAGGCCTAATGAAAAACTGTTTTTT. Its translation is CAWSVRRPNEKLFF.